This T cell receptor beta chain was recorded in a study of shared clonotypes between healthy human individuals. Using immunoSEQ multiplex PCR, the repertoire was profiled, and TCRdb retains in-frame clones only, with some absent. The table records about 590,000 clones, roughly 96% of them present only once. Trimming removed 4 bases at V and 6 bases at J, with 11 bases between. The CDR3 extends over 12 amino acids. CDR1 and CDR2 (germline): SGDLS, YYNGEE. As concerns this clone: Its specificity is not known.

Naive CD8 cells, CD45RO-negative and positively selected for CCR7, excluded terminally differentiated effector memory CD45RA+ cells. General study findings and limits: Compared with memory subsets, naive subsets generally had larger estimated richness. Large sequencing depth failed to make sorted-subset sequencing complete, rarefaction showed.

This chain connects TRBV9 to TRBJ2-7; D is unresolved. This TCR was sampled from a woman under 40 in good health. The sequenced material came from naive CD8+ T cells sorted from blood. The chain's CDR3 is CASSLSGSEQYF. DNA of the CDR3: TGTGCCAGCAGCCTTTCAGGTTCCGAGCAGTACTTC. Filled out from reference TRBV9 and TRBJ2-7, the complete variable domain reads DSGVTQTPKHLITATGQRVTLRCSPRSGDLSVYWYQQSLDQGLQFLIQYYNGEERAKGNILERFSAQQFPDLHSELNLSSLELGDSALYFCASSLSGSEQYFGPGTRLTVT.